Below, 9 T cell receptor beta chains from the same sample are listed, as sequenced in a study of blood T cell repertoires in COVID-19. The table came from immunoSEQ multiplex PCR; TCRdb's copy has only in-frame clones and leaves some out. Of roughly 230,000 clones listed, around 89% are singletons. Sequencing used peripheral blood. These receptors came from an older woman with COVID-19, enrolled during active disease.

V gene TRBV5-1 combines with J gene TRBJ2-7; 8 bases line up with TRBD1. Germline assignment: CDR1 SGHRS and CDR2 YFSETQ. The CDR3 has 15 residues. V lost 0 bases and J lost 6; bases outside the gene matches: 8. CDR3 region: CASSLDRGLGREQYF. Written as DNA, the CDR3 is TGCGCCAGCAGCTTGGACAGGGGGTTAGGTCGCGAGCAGTACTTC.

V is TRBV11-2 and J is TRBJ1-2; weak D call: TRBD1 (6 bases). Germline V gene lookup returns CDR1 SGHAT and CDR2 FQNNGV. The V end lost 7 bases, the J end lost 0 bases, and 24 bases lay between the germline ends. There are 18 residues in the CDR3. The CDR3 loop is CASTILKTGFRTNYGYTF. The CDR3 DNA reads as TGTGCCAGCACCATTCTAAAGACAGGTTTTCGGACTAACTATGGCTACACCTTC.

The rearrangement uses TRBV4-3 and TRBJ1-4; 8 bases agree with TRBD1. The junction had 10 bases not matched to a gene; V was cut back by 0 bases and J by 7 bases. The germline CDR1 and CDR2 sequences are LGHNA and YSLEER. The CDR3 totals 17 residues. The CDR3 is CASSQDPRQGAGEKLFF. CDR3 nucleotide sequence: TGCGCCAGCAGCCAAGATCCAAGGCAGGGGGCGGGTGAAAAACTGTTTTTT.

V and J are TRBV10-3 and TRBJ1-1; D gene uncertain. Germline loops: CDR1 ENHRY, CDR2 SYGVKD. The CDR3 has 16 residues. Trimming pared 4 bases from V and 5 bases from J, leaving 20 bases between. CDR3 residues: CAISAEGLGLWTEAFF. For the CDR3, the DNA is TGTGCCATCAGTGCAGAGGGCCTGGGGTTGTGGACTGAAGCTTTCTTT.

This clone was seen just once. The same CDR3 arises from other DNA sequences in this sample as well. V usage is TRBV10-3 and J usage is TRBJ1-4; D perhaps matches TRBD1 (5 bases). The V gene lost 0 bases and the J gene lost 6 bases, with 11 bases spanning the gap. The CDR3 is 15 residues long. Germline V gene lookup returns CDR1 ENHRY and CDR2 SYGVKD. In DNA form, the CDR3 reads TGTGCCATCAGTGAGTCCCGTGGGGGGGATGAAAAACTGTTTTTT. The encoded protein is CAISESRGGDEKLFF.

The V gene is TRBV10-3, the J gene TRBJ2-7; 9 bases align to TRBD2. The ends lost 7 bases at V and 1 base at J; junction bases unmatched: 11. This CDR3 is built from 16 residues. Germline V gene data show CDR1 as ENHRY and CDR2 as SYGVKD. CDR3 sequence (DNA): TGTGCCATCACCCCCGGACTAGCGATAGATTCCTACGAGCAGTACTTC. Encoded protein: CAITPGLAIDSYEQYF.

The rearrangement joins TRBV10-3 to TRBJ1-3, with D perhaps TRBD1 (5 bases). The CDR3 contains 15 residues. Germline V gene sequence: CDR1 ENHRY, CDR2 SYGVKD. V lost 6 bases to trimming and J lost 2 bases, with 14 bases between them. This CDR3 reads CAIRRDYTPGNTIYF. Here the CDR3 DNA reads TGTGCCATCAGACGGGACTATACACCTGGAAACACCATATATTTT.

The chain recombines TRBV18 with TRBJ1-1; no clear D gene. The CDR3 is 16 amino acids. CDR1 KGHSH and CDR2 LQKENI come from the germline V gene. Trimming cost V 2 bases and J 8 bases, with 21 bases left between them. The chain's CDR3 is CASSPRPRRGLREAFF. The CDR3 nucleotides read TGTGCCAGCTCACCAAGGCCCCGACGGGGATTGCGCGAAGCTTTCTTT.

This clone was counted once. The identical CDR3 is also encoded by other nucleotide sequences in the sample. The chain uses TRBV9 and TRBJ1-3; 9 nucleotides agree with TRBD1. Germline CDR1 is SGDLS and CDR2 is YYNGEE. The CDR3 is 15 amino acids. V was pared by 4 bases and J by 3 bases, with 5 bases of the junction left unmatched. The CDR3 nucleotides read TGTGCCAGCAGCCCCAGGACAGGGGATGGAAACACCATATATTTT. It specifies CASSPRTGDGNTIYF.